The 8 T cell receptor beta chains in this list originate from one sample, sequenced in a study of T cells in Graves' hyperthyroidism and ophthalmopathy. RNA transcripts gave rise to amplified TCR beta CDR3 regions. A first-round RT-PCR of the TCR CDR3 used the HTBI primer set. TCRdb used MiXCR to reprocess the multiplex PCR reads, holding one entry per CDR3 protein. The sample has about 380,000 distinct CDR3 sequences, 15% to 20% seen once. The sequencing input was blood. Every receptor here comes from a man between 18 and 29 years old with Graves' ophthalmopathy.

The chain carries TRBV24-1 and TRBJ1-1; 9 bases agree with TRBD1. The CDR3 covers 14 residues. J lost 1 base, V lost 5 bases, and 1 base had no gene match. The germline V gene has CDR1 KGHDR and CDR2 SFDVKD. In DNA, the CDR3 is TGTGCCACCAGTGGGGGACAGGGGAACACTGAAGCTTTCTTT. Its translation is CATSGGQGNTEAFF.

With regard to this clonotype: A read error may produce the germline difference seen at one junction end. J is TRBJ2-3 and V is TRBV15; the match to TRBD2 covers 9 bases. The CDR3 consists of 18 residues. Germline loops: CDR1 LNHNV, CDR2 YYDKDF (reference sequence). CDR3 loop: CATSRVLAGDYSTNTQYF. The CDR3 DNA follows: TGTGCCACCAGCAGAGTACTAGCGGGTGACTATAGCACAAATACGCAGTATTTT.

In this sample, this clonotype turned up many times. The chain links TRBV18 to TRBJ1-2, with D perhaps TRBD1 (6 bases). The length of the CDR3 is 13 residues. V lost 5 bases and J 2 bases, leaving 9 bases between the germline ends. The germline V gene encodes CDR1 KGHSH and CDR2 LQKENI. Here the CDR3 reads CASSFQGNYGYTF. Here the CDR3 DNA reads TGTGCCAGCTCATTCCAGGGGAACTATGGCTACACCTTC.

This clonotype was picked up many times. The chain employs TRBV12-3 or TRBV12-4 and TRBJ1-4; 7 positions agree with TRBD1. With V trimmed by 6 bases and J by 2 bases, 0 bases remained unmatched. The CDR3 loop spans 13 amino acids. Here the CDR3 reads CASRTGTNEKLFF. The CDR3 DNA reads TGTGCCAGCAGGACAGGGACTAATGAAAAACTGTTTTTT.

J is TRBJ2-1 and V is TRBV9, with 8 positions matching TRBD2. Germline V gene sequence: CDR1 SGDLS, CDR2 YYNGEE. The CDR3 extends over 18 amino acids. The V and J ends lost 3 bases and 7 bases, in that order; junction bases with no gene match: 18. CDR3 in amino acids: CASSGMGGSGEAWNEQFF. The CDR3 bases are TGTGCCAGCAGCGGTATGGGGGGTAGCGGGGAAGCCTGGAATGAGCAGTTCTTC.

This chain links TRBV15 with TRBJ1-1; a weak D match, TRBD1 (6 bases). Germline V lookup: CDR1 LNHNV, CDR2 YYDKDF (reference sequence). The V end was cut by 5 bases, the J end by 6 bases, with 22 bases between. CDR3 length equals 16 residues. CDR3 sequence reads: CATSYFRGGGTAEAFF. CDR3 DNA sequence: TGTGCCACCAGCTACTTCCGGGGAGGGGGTACGGCTGAAGCTTTCTTT.

In this sample, this clonotype turned up many times. V and J are TRBV6-1 and TRBJ1-1; D is perhaps TRBD1 (5 bases). Trimming shortened V by 7 bases and J by 0 bases, and 12 bases separated the two germline ends. Germline V gene lookup returns CDR1 MNHNS and CDR2 SASEGT. The CDR3 loop spans 14 amino acids. The CDR3 is CASTSDRLNTEAFF. Written as DNA, the CDR3 is TGTGCCAGCACCTCCGACAGACTGAACACTGAAGCTTTCTTT.

This clonotype was recorded many times. This sequence joins TRBV12-3 or TRBV12-4 and TRBJ2-5, with D possibly matching TRBD2 (6 bases). This CDR3 region has 14 residues. Trimming pared 3 bases from V and 5 bases from J, leaving 13 bases between. The CDR3 loop reads CASSLTPGGETQYF. The CDR3 DNA follows: TGTGCCAGCAGTTTGACCCCTGGAGGGGAGACCCAGTACTTC.